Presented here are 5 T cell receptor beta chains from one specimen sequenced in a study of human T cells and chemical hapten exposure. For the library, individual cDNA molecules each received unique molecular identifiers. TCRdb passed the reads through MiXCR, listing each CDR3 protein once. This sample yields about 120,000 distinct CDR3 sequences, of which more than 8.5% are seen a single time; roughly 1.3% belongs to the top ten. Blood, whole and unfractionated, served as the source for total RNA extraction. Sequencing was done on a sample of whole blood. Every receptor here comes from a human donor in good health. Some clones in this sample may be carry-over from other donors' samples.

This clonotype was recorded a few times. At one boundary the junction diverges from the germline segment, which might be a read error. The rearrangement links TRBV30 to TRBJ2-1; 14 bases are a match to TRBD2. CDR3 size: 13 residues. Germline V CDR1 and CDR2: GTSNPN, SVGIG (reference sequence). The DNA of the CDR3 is TGTGCCTGGAGTGGACTAGCGGGAGGGGCCAGGGGCTTC. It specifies CAWSGLAGGARGF.

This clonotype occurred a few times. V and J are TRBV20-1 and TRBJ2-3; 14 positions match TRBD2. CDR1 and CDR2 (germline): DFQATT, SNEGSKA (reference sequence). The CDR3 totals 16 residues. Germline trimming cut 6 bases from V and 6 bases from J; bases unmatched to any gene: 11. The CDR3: CSADPGTSGSVDTQYF. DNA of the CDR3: TGCAGTGCAGACCCCGGGACTAGCGGGAGTGTCGATACGCAGTATTTT.

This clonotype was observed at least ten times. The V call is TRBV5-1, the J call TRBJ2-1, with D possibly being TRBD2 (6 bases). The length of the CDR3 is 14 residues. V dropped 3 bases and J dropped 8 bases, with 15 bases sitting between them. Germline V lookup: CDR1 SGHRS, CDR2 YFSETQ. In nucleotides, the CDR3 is TGCGCCAGCAGCTCCTTCGGGAGTGAGCATGAGCAGTTCTTC. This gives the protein CASSSFGSEHEQFF. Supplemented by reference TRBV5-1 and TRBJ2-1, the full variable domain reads KAGVTQTPRYLIKTRGQQVTLSCSPISGHRSVSWYQQTPGQGLQFLFEYFSETQRNKGNFPGRFSGRQFSNSRSEMNVSTLELGDSALYLCASSSFGSEHEQFFGPGTRLTVL.

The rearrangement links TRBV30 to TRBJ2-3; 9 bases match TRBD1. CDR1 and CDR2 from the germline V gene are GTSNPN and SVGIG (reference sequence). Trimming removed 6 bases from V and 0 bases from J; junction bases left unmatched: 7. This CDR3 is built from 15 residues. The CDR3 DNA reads TGTGCCTGCTGGGACAGGGACTTCAGCACAGATACGCAGTATTTT. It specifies CACWDRDFSTDTQYF.

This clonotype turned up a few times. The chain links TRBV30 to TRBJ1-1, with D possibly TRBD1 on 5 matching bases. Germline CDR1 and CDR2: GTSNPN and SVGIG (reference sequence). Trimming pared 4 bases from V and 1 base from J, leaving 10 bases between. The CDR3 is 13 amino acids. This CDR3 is CAWNTGGNTEAFF. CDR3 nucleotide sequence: TGTGCCTGGAACACAGGAGGGAACACTGAAGCTTTCTTT.